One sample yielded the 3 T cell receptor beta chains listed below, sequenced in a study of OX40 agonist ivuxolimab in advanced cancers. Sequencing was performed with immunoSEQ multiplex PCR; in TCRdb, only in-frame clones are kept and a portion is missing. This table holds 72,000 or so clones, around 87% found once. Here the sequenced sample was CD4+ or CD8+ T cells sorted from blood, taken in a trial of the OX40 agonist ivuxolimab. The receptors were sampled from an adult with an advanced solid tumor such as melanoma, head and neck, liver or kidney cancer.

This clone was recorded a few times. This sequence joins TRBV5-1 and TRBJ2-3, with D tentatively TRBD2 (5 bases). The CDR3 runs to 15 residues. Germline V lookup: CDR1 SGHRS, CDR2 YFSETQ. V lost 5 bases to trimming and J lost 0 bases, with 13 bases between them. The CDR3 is CASSPFGESTDTQYF. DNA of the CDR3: TGCGCCAGCAGTCCGTTCGGGGAAAGCACAGATACGCAGTATTTT.

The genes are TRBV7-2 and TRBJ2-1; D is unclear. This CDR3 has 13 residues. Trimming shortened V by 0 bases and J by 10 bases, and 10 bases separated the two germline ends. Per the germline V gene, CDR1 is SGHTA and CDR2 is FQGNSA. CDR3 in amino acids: CASSLAFKAEQFF. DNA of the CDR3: TGTGCCAGCAGCTTAGCGTTTAAAGCGGAGCAGTTCTTC.

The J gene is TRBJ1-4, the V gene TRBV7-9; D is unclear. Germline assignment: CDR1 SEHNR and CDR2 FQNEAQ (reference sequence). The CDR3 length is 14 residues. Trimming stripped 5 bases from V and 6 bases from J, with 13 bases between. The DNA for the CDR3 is TGTGCCAGCAGCCCCGGGCCGCGAGATGAAAAACTGTTTTTT. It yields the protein CASSPGPRDEKLFF. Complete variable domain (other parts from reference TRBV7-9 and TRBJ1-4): DTGVSQNPRHKITKRGQNVTFRCDPISEHNRLYWYRQTLGQGPEFLTYFQNEAQLEKSRLLSDRFSAERPKGSFSTLEIQRTEQGDSAMYLCASSPGPRDEKLFFGSGTQLSVL.